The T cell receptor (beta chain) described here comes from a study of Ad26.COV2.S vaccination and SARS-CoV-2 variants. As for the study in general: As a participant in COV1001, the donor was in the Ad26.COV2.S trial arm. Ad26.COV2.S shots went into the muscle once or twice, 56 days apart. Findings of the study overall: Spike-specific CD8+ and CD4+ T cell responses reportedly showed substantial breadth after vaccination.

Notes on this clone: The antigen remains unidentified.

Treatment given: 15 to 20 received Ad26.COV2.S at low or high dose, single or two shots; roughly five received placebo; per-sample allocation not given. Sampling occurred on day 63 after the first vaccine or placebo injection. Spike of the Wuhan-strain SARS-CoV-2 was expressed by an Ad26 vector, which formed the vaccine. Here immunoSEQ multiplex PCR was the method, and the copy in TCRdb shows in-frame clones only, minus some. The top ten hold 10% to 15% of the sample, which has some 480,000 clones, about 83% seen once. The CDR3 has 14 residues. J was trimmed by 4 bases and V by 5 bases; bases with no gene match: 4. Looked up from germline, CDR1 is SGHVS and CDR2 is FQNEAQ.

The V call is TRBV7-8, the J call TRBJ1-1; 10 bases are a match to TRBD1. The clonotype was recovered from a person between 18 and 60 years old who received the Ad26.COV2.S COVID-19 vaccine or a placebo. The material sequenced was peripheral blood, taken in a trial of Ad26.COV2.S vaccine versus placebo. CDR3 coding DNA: TGTGCCAGCAGCACTTGGACAGGGGGCACTGAAGCTTTCTTT. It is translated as CASSTWTGGTEAFF.